This T cell receptor beta chain derives from a study of monozygotic twins with inflammatory bowel disease. On this clonotype itself: Its antigen is not known.

Collection yielded 2 to 3 ml of blood per donor. Input per TCR library consisted of around 4,000 ng of total RNA. TCRdb reprocessed the 5' RACE reads, with one entry per CDR3 protein and no DNA. The sample spans some 450,000 distinct CDR3 sequences; the ten largest clones claim 2% to 3%. Notes on the study in general: Individual T cell subtypes were not distinguishable.

The clonotype originates from a human donor with ulcerative colitis or Crohn's disease, or a healthy co-twin of an affected twin (not recorded which). Input material: blood.

CDR3: CASSLMANTEAFF. The rearrangement uses TRBV7-6 and TRBJ1-1. The CDR3 contains 13 residues. Per germline, CDR1 SGHVS and CDR2 FNYEAQ.